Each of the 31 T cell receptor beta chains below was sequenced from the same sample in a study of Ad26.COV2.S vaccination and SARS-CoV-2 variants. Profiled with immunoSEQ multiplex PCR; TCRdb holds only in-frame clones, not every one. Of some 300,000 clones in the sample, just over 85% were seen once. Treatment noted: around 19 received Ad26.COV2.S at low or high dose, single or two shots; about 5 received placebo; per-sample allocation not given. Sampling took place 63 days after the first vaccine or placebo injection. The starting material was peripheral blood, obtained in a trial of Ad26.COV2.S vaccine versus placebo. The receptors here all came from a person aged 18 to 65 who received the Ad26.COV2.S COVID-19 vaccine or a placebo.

The CDR3 is CASSVGVQQETQYF. CDR3 bases: TGTGCCAGCAGCGTAGGGGTCCAACAAGAGACCCAGTACTTC. The gene calls are TRBV5-4 and TRBJ2-5; D might be TRBD1 (5 bases). V gave up 4 bases and J gave up 2 bases, with 12 bases separating them. Germline CDR1 SGHNT, CDR2 YYREEE (reference sequence). This CDR3 has 14 amino acids.

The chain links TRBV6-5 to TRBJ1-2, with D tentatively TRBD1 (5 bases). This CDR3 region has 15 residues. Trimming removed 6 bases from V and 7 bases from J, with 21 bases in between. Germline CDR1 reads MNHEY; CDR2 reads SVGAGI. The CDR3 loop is CASSYGTLQGVGYTF. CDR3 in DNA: TGTGCCAGCAGCTACGGGACCCTGCAGGGCGTTGGCTACACCTTC.

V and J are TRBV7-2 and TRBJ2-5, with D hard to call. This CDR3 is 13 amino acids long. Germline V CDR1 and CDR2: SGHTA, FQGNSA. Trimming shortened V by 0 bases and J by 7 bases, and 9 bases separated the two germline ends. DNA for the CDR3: TGTGCCAGCAGCTTAGCCGGCGTCGTGACCCAGTACTTC. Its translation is CASSLAGVVTQYF.

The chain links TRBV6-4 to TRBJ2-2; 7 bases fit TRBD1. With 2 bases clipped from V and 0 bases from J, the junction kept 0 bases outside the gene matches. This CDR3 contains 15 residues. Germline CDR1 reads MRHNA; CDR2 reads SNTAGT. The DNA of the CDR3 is TGTGCCAGCAGTGACGGGACAGCGAACACCGGGGAGCTGTTTTTT. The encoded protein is CASSDGTANTGELFF.

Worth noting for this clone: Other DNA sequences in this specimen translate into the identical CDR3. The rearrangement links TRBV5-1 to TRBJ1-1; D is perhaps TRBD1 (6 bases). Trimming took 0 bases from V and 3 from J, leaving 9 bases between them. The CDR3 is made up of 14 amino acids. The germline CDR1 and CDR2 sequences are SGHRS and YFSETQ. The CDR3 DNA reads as TGCGCCAGCAGCTTGGTTAGGGGGTACACTGAAGCTTTCTTT. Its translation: CASSLVRGYTEAFF.

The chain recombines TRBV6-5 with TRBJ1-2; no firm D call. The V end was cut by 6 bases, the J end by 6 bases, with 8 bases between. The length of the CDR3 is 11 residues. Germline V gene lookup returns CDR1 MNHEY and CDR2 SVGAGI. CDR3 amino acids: CASRLGDGYTF. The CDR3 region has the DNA TGTGCCAGCAGGCTGGGCGATGGCTACACCTTC.

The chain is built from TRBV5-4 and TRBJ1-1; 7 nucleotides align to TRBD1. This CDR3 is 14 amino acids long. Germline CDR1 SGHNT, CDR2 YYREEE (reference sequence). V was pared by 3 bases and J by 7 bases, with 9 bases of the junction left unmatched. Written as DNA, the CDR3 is TGTGCCAGCAGCTCGCCTACAGGGGAGGGTGAAGCTTTCTTT. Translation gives CASSSPTGEGEAFF.

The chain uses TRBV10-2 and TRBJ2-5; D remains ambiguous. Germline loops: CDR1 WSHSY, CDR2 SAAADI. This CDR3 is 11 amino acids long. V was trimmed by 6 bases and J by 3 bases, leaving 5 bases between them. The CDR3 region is CASSQKETQYF. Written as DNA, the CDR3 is TGCGCCAGCAGCCAGAAAGAGACCCAGTACTTC.

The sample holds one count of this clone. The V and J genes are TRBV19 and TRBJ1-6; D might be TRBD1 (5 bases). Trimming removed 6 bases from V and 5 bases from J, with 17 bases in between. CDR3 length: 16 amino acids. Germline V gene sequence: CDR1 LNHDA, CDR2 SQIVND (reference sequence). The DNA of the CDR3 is TGTGCCAGTAGAAGGGGTGGGGGAGAAAATAATTCACCCCTCCACTTT. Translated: CASRRGGGENNSPLHF.

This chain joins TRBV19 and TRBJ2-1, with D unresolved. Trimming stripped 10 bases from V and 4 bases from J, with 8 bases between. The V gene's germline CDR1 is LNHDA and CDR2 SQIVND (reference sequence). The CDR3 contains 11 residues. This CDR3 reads CATQIYNEQFF. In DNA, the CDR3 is TGTGCCACCCAGATATACAATGAGCAGTTCTTC.

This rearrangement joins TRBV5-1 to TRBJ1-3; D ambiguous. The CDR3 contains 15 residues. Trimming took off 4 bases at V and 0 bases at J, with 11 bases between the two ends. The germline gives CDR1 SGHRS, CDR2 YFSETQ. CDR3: CASSRSPDSGNTIYF. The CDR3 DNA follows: TGCGCCAGCAGCCGTTCGCCAGACTCTGGAAACACCATATATTTT.

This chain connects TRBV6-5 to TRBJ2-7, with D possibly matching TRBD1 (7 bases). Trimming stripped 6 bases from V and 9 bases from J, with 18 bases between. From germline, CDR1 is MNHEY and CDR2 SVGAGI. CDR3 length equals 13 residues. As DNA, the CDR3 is TGTGCCAGCAGCCGACGGGGGACAGACGGGCAGTACTTC. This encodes CASSRRGTDGQYF.

The CDR3 DNA follows: TGTGCCTGGAGCCTCGACAGGTGGGGCTACACCTTC. This encodes CAWSLDRWGYTF. V is TRBV30 and J is TRBJ1-2, with D possibly matching TRBD1 (6 bases). With 3 bases removed from V and 8 bases from J, the gap between germline ends came to 13 bases. Germline CDR1 reads GTSNPN; CDR2 reads SVGIG (reference sequence). CDR3 length: 12 residues.

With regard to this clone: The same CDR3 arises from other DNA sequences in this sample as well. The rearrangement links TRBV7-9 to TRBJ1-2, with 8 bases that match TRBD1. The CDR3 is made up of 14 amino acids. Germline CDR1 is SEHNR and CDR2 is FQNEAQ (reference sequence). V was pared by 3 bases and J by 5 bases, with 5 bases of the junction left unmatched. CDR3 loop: CASSFGQGLYGYTF. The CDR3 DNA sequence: TGTGCCAGCAGCTTCGGACAGGGCCTATATGGCTACACCTTC.

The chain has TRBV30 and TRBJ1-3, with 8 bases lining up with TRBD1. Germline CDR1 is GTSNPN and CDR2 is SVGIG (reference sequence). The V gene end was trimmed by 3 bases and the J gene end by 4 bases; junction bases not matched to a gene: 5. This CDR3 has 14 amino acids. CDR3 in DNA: TGTGCCTGGAGCCCAGGGGGCGACGGAAACACCATATATTTT. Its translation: CAWSPGGDGNTIYF.

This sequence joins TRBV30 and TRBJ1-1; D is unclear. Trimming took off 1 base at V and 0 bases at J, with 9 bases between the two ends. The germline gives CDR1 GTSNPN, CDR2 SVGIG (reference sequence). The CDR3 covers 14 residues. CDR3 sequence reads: CAWSAHTVNTEAFF. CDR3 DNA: TGTGCCTGGAGTGCCCATACGGTGAACACTGAAGCTTTCTTT.

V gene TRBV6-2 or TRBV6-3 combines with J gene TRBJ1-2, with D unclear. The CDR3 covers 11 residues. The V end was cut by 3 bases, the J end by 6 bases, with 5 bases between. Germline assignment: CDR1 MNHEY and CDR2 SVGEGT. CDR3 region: CASSYWNGYTF. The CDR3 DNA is TGTGCCAGCAGTTATTGGAATGGCTACACCTTC.

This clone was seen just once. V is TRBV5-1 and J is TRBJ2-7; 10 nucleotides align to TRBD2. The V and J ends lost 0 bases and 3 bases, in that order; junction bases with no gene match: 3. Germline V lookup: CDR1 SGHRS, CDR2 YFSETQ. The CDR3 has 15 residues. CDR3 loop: CASSLGTSGSYEQYF. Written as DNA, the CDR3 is TGCGCCAGCAGCTTGGGGACTAGCGGAAGCTACGAGCAGTACTTC.

Here the CDR3 reads CASSPYGGGADTQYF. The CDR3 region has the DNA TGTGCCAGCAGCCCTTATGGCGGGGGGGCAGATACGCAGTATTTT. The chain employs TRBV7-2 and TRBJ2-3; 9 positions agree with TRBD2. V was pared by 5 bases and J by 4 bases, with 7 bases of the junction left unmatched. Germline-derived CDR1 and CDR2 are SGHTA and FQGNSA. There are 15 residues in the CDR3.

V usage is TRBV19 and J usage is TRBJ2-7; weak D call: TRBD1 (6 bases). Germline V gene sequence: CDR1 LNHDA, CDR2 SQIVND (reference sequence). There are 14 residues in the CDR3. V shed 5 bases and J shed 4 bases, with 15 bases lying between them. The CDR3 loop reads CASSPGTIQYEQYF. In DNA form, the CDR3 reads TGTGCCAGTAGTCCCGGGACAATCCAGTACGAGCAGTACTTC.

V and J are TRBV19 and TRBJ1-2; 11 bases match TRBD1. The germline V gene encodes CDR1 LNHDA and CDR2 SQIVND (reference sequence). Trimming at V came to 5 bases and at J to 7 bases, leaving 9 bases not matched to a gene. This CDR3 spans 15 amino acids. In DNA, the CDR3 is TGTGCCAGTAGTGCCGGGACAGGGGGTGACAGTGGCTACACCTTC. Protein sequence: CASSAGTGGDSGYTF.

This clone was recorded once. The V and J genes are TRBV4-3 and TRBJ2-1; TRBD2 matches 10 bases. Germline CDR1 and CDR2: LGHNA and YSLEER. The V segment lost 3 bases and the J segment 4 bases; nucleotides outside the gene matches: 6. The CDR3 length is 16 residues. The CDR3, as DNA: TGCGCCAGCAGCCACACACTAGCGGGAACTTACAATGAGCAGTTCTTC. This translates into CASSHTLAGTYNEQFF.

The CDR3 spells CAWGGGAAGETQYF. The CDR3, as DNA: TGTGCCTGGGGCGGGGGGGCGGCTGGAGAGACCCAGTACTTC. The chain combines TRBV30 with TRBJ2-5; TRBD2 matches at 9 bases. The CDR3 loop spans 14 amino acids. CDR1 is GTSNPN and CDR2 is SVGIG in the germline V gene (reference sequence). Trimming at V came to 5 bases and at J to 4 bases, leaving 8 bases not matched to a gene. Drawing the rest from reference TRBV30 and TRBJ2-5, the complete variable domain is SQTIHQWPATLVQPVGSPLSLECTVEGTSNPNLYWYRQAAGRGLQLLFYSVGIGQISSEVPQNLSASRPQDRQFILSSKKLLLSDSGFYLCAWGGGAAGETQYFGPGTRLLVL.

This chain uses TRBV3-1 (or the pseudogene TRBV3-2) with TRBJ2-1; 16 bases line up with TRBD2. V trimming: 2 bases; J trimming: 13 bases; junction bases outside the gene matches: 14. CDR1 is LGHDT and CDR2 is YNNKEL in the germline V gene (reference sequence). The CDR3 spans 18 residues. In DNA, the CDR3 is TGTGCCAGCAGCCAACTACTCTCCGGGACTAGCGGGGGGGTAAAACAGTTCTTC. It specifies CASSQLLSGTSGGVKQFF.

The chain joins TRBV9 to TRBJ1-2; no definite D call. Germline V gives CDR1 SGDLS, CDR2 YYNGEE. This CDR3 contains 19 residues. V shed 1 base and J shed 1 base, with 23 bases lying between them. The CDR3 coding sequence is TGTGCCAGCAGCGTATCTCTCACCGCGCCGATGGGAAATAACTATGGCTACACCTTC. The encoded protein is CASSVSLTAPMGNNYGYTF.

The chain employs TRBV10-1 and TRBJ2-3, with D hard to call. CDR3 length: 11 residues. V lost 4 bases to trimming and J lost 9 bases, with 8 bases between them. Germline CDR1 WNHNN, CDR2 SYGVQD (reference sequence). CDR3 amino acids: CASSAESTQYF. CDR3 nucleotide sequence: TGCGCCAGCAGTGCCGAGTCCACGCAGTATTTT.

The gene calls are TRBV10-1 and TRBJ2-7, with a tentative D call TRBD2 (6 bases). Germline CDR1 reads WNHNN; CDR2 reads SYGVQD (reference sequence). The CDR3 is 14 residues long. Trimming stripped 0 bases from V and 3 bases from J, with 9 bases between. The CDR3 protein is CASSESGGLYEQYF. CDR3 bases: TGCGCCAGCAGTGAGTCGGGAGGTCTCTACGAGCAGTACTTC.

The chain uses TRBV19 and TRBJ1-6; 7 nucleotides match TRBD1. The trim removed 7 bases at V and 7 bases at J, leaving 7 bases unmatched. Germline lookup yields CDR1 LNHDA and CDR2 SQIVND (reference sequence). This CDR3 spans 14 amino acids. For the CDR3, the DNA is TGTGCCAGTACCATCGACAGGGAGAATTCACCCCTCCACTTT. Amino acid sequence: CASTIDRENSPLHF.

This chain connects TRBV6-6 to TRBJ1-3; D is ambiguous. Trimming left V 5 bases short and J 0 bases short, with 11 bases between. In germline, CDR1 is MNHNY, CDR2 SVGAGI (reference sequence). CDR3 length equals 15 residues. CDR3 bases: TGTGCCAGCAGTCGGGTCTTCCTCTCTGGAAACACCATATATTTT. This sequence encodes CASSRVFLSGNTIYF.

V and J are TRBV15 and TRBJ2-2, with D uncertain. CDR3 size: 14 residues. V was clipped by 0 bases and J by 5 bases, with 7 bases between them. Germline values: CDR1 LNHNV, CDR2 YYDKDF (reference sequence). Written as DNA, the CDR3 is TGTGCCACCAGCAGAGATTCATGGACCGGGGAGCTGTTTTTT. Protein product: CATSRDSWTGELFF.

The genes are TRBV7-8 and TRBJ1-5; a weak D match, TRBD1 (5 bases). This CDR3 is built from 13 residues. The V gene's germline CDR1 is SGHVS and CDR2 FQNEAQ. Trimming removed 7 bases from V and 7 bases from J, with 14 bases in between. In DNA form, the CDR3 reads TGTGCCAGCACCTTTGGGACGGGACAGCCCCAGCATTTT. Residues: CASTFGTGQPQHF.